Listed below are T cell receptor beta chains from one sample, sequenced in a study of T cell repertoires in ileal Crohn's disease. The assay was immunoSEQ multiplex PCR, and TCRdb's table has in-frame clones only and misses some. The sample has tens of thousands of clones, roughly 77% seen once. The specimen sequenced was ileal tissue. The source of these receptors is an adult with Crohn's disease. CDR3s include the opening cysteine and the closing phenylalanine or tryptophan. D genes are given only for firm matches. Some rows mark clone size as missing; the rest say once, few, many or name a class of expanded clone.

TRBJ2-3	TRBD2	few	TRBV5-4	TGTGCCAGCAGCCGGGGACTAGCGGGGGGCATCCGAAGAGATACGCAGTATTTT	CASSRGLAGGIRRDTQYF
TRBJ2-1	TRBD2	.	TRBV9	TGTGCCAGCAGTGATCCGGGACTAGCTCCGATTGTCTTC	CASSDPGLAPIVF
TRBJ1-1	.	.	TRBV6-1	TGTGCCACTCAGAAGGGGATAGAGGACACTGAAGCTTTCTTT	CATQKGIEDTEAFF
TRBJ1-5	.	.	TRBV6-5	TGTGCCAGCAGTTACGAGGTAGTCAGGGACAATCAGCCCCAGCATTTT	CASSYEVVRDNQPQHF
TRBJ2-2	.	.	TRBV4-3	TGCGCCAGCAGCCAAGAGGCCCCAGGGCCTACGAACACCGGGGAGCTGTTTTTT	CASSQEAPGPTNTGELFF
TRBJ1-6	.	.	TRBV6-6	TGTGCCAGCAGTTACTCGTCTTCTAATTCACCCCTCCACTTT	CASSYSSSNSPLHF
TRBJ2-7	TRBD2	.	TRBV10-2	TGCGCCAGTCATGTACAACTAGCGGGGACCTACGAGCAGTACTTC	CASHVQLAGTYEQYF
TRBJ1-3	TRBD1	.	TRBV19	TGTGCCAGTAGTCCGTTGGACAGGGGGCTTGGAAACACCATATATTTT	CASSPLDRGLGNTIYF
TRBJ2-6	.	few	TRBV18	TGTGCCAGCTCACAGTCTTACGCAGGGTCTGGGGCCAACGTCCTGACTTTC	CASSQSYAGSGANVLTF
TRBJ1-2	TRBD1	.	TRBV4-3	TGCGCCAGCAGCCGGGAGACAGGGGGTCACTATGGCTACACCTTC	CASSRETGGHYGYTF
TRBJ2-3	.	few	TRBV18	TGTGCCAGCTCACCATCGCGTAGAGATACGCAGTATTTT	CASSPSRRDTQYF
TRBJ2-3	TRBD1	once	TRBV6-5	TGTGCCAGCAGTGACAGGGGGAACACAGATACGCAGTATTTT	CASSDRGNTDTQYF
TRBJ2-3	.	.	TRBV27	TGTGCCAGCAGTTTATGGCGGACAGATACGCAGTATTTT	CASSLWRTDTQYF
TRBJ2-5	TRBD1	.	TRBV2	TGTGCCAGCAGGGGACAGTACCAAGAGACCCAGTACTTC	CASRGQYQETQYF
TRBJ1-1	TRBD1	.	TRBV9	TGTGCCAGCAGCGAGGACAGGGTGGCGAACACTGAAGCTTTCTTT	CASSEDRVANTEAFF
TRBJ2-3	TRBD1	.	TRBV27	TGTGCCAGCAGTAGGGACAGGGGACTCGCAGATACGCAGTATTTT	CASSRDRGLADTQYF
TRBJ2-1	.	.	TRBV19	TGTGCCAGTAGTGAGGGTGTTCTGTTCTTC	CASSEGVLFF
TRBJ2-2	TRBD1	.	TRBV5-1	TGCGCCAGCAGCGAGGACAGGGCTTCGGCCGGGGAGCTGTTTTTT	CASSEDRASAGELFF
TRBJ2-2	.	.	TRBV6-5	TGTGCCAGCAGACCAACTGGAGTCGATGGGGAGCTGTTTTTT	CASRPTGVDGELFF
TRBJ1-1	.	.	TRBV10-3	TGTGCCATCAGTTCAGGGGATAAGACTGAAGCTTTCTTT	CAISSGDKTEAFF
TRBJ2-7	.	few	TRBV7-9	TGTGCCAGCAGCTTTCATTCCTACGAGCAGTACTTC	CASSFHSYEQYF
TRBJ2-7	.	.	TRBV9	TGTGCCAGCAGCGTAGGGGCGACAGTTGAAGCCTACGAGCAGTACTTC	CASSVGATVEAYEQYF
TRBJ1-6	.	.	TRBV4-1	TGCGCCAGCAGTCCCTTATCCGATCGGTCACCCCTCCACTTT	CASSPLSDRSPLHF
TRBJ2-7	.	.	TRBV6-5	TGTGCCAGCAGTTACTCGCAGGGAGGCTACGAGCAGTACTTC	CASSYSQGGYEQYF
TRBJ2-7	.	.	TRBV7-2	TGTGCCAGCAGCAGGCCAGGGGGGTGGGACGAGCAGTACTTC	CASSRPGGWDEQYF
TRBJ1-1	TRBD1	.	TRBV19	TGTGCCAGTAGTTCAGGACAGGCCTACACTGAAGCTTTCTTT	CASSSGQAYTEAFF
TRBJ2-5	.	.	TRBV6-1	TGTGCCAGCAGTGGGCACAGCTATATCCAAGAGACCCAGTACTTC	CASSGHSYIQETQYF
TRBJ1-2	.	.	TRBV27	TGTGCCAGCAGTTTATGGGGAGACCCTAACTATGGCTACACCTTC	CASSLWGDPNYGYTF